The next 20 T cell receptor beta chains were all read from a single sample in a study of T-cell reconstitution after alpha-beta-depleted transplantation in children. This sample's TCRbeta library carried unique molecular identifier barcodes. TCRdb called the PCR reads again in MiXCR, with one record for every CDR3 protein. This sample has some 550,000 distinct CDR3 sequences; more than 20% occur once, and the top ten carry 13% to 15%. Sample: PBMCs, mostly from graft donor cells, taken 360 days after TCRalphabeta/CD19-depleted stem cell transplant. Every receptor here comes from a boy under two years old who had a stem cell transplant for acute myeloid leukemia, so the T cells may come from the graft donor.

This clonotype occurred many times. This chain joins TRBV20-1 and TRBJ2-7; TRBD1 agrees at 11 bases. V dropped 1 base and J dropped 3; count of bases not matched to a gene: 5. Germline V gene sequence: CDR1 DFQATT, CDR2 SNEGSKA (reference sequence). The CDR3 is 15 residues long. The CDR3: CSARGGTGGSYEQYF. For the CDR3, the DNA is TGCAGTGCTAGAGGGGGGACAGGGGGTAGCTACGAGCAGTACTTC.

The chain has TRBV11-3 and TRBJ2-7; D gene unclear. V was cut by 2 bases and J by 6 bases, with 11 bases left in between. The germline V gene has CDR1 SGHNT and CDR2 YENEEA. The CDR3 runs to 13 residues. This CDR3 reads CASSLIGEGEQYF. Written as DNA, the CDR3 is TGTGCCAGCAGCTTAATTGGGGAAGGCGAGCAGTACTTC. Combining the CDR3 with reference TRBV11-3 and TRBJ2-7 gives the whole variable domain EAGVVQSPRYKIIEKKQPVAFWCNPISGHNTLYWYLQNLGQGPELLIRYENEEAVDDSQLPKDRFSAERLKGVDSTLKIQPAELGDSAVYLCASSLIGEGEQYFGPGTRLTVT.

This clonotype occurred many times. V gene TRBV11-2 combines with J gene TRBJ2-7; D remains ambiguous. Germline CDR1 reads SGHAT; CDR2 reads FQNNGV. The CDR3 totals 12 residues. The V and J ends lost 4 bases and 1 base respectively, with 5 bases between them. The chain's CDR3 is CASSYVSYEQYF. DNA for the CDR3: TGTGCCAGCAGCTATGTTTCCTACGAGCAGTACTTC.

The J gene is TRBJ2-1, the V gene TRBV6-1; D not resolved. The CDR3 sequence is 14 residues long. Germline V CDR1 and CDR2: MNHNS, SASEGT. Trimming stripped 3 bases from V and 2 bases from J, with 8 bases between. This chain's CDR3 is CASSDLGAYNEQFF. In DNA form, the CDR3 reads TGTGCCAGCAGTGATCTAGGAGCCTACAATGAGCAGTTCTTC.

This clonotype was detected a few times. The rearrangement links TRBV29-1 to TRBJ1-1; D may be TRBD1 (5 bases). In germline, CDR1 is SQVTM, CDR2 ANQGSEA. V dropped 4 bases and J dropped 1 base, with 16 bases sitting between them. The CDR3 loop spans 15 amino acids. The CDR3 loop reads CSVVRGLGQNTEAFF. CDR3 coding DNA: TGCAGCGTTGTAAGGGGCCTAGGTCAGAACACTGAAGCTTTCTTT.

This clonotype was observed a handful of times. The rearrangement links TRBV4-3 to TRBJ2-1, with 8 positions matching TRBD1. The CDR3 contains 16 residues. Trimming removed 3 bases from V and 2 bases from J; junction bases left unmatched: 6. From germline, CDR1 is LGHNA and CDR2 YSLEER. The CDR3 protein is CASSHSPGQAYNEQFF. In DNA, the CDR3 is TGCGCCAGCAGCCATTCCCCGGGACAGGCCTACAATGAGCAGTTCTTC.

This clonotype has more than one count but fewer than ten. The chain links TRBV14 to TRBJ2-7; D is possibly TRBD1 (6 bases). The CDR3 is 12 residues long. Germline values: CDR1 SGHDN, CDR2 FVKESK. Trimming took 6 bases from V and 5 from J, leaving 11 bases between them. Here the CDR3 reads CASSYRADEQYV. The CDR3 DNA reads TGTGCCAGCAGTTACAGGGCGGACGAGCAGTACGTC.

This chain connects TRBV20-1 to TRBJ1-2; 8 bases fit TRBD1. Germline loops: CDR1 DFQATT, CDR2 SNEGSKA (reference sequence). With 6 bases clipped from V and 2 bases from J, the junction kept 8 bases outside the gene matches. CDR3 size: 14 residues. The CDR3 here is CSASGTGPNYGYTF. The CDR3 DNA sequence: TGCAGTGCAAGCGGGACAGGCCCAAACTATGGCTACACCTTC.

This clonotype was counted only a few times. The rearrangement uses TRBV7-9 and TRBJ2-5; D ambiguous. CDR3 length equals 14 residues. Per germline, CDR1 SEHNR and CDR2 FQNEAQ (reference sequence). V lost 5 bases to trimming and J lost 2 bases, with 12 bases between them. CDR3 amino acids: CASSLIVEQETQYF. The CDR3 nucleotides are TGTGCCAGCAGCCTCATAGTGGAACAAGAGACCCAGTACTTC.

The V and J genes are TRBV11-2 and TRBJ2-5, with 7 nucleotides matching TRBD2. With 5 bases clipped from V and 2 bases from J, the junction kept 8 bases outside the gene matches. In germline, CDR1 is SGHAT, CDR2 FQNNGV. The CDR3 runs 15 residues. The CDR3 here is CASSRGTTIQETQYF. The DNA for the CDR3 is TGTGCCAGCAGCCGCGGGACTACCATACAAGAGACCCAGTACTTC. Using reference TRBV11-2 and TRBJ2-5 for the parts outside the CDR3, the full variable domain is EAGVAQSPRYKIIEKRQSVAFWCNPISGHATLYWYQQILGQGPKLLIQFQNNGVVDDSQLPKDRFSAERLKGVDSTLKIQPAKLEDSAVYLCASSRGTTIQETQYFGPGTRLLVL.

The rearrangement joins TRBV9 to TRBJ2-5; D not resolved. The CDR3 runs 14 residues. Germline-derived CDR1 and CDR2 are SGDLS and YYNGEE. V lost 0 bases, J lost 1 base, and 7 bases lay in between. CDR3 amino acids: CASSVGHSQETQYF. For the CDR3, the DNA is TGTGCCAGCAGCGTAGGACACAGCCAAGAGACCCAGTACTTC.

V and J are TRBV12-3 or TRBV12-4 and TRBJ2-1, with 7 bases identical to TRBD2. This CDR3 contains 14 residues. V shed 5 bases, J shed 7 bases, and the junction held 8 bases outside the gene matches. The CDR3 region is CASSPGGRGNEQFF. CDR3 coding DNA: TGTGCCAGCAGTCCGGGGGGACGGGGAAATGAGCAGTTCTTC.

This sequence joins TRBV13 and TRBJ2-7; TRBD2 matches 9 bases. CDR3 size: 15 residues. After removal of 5 bases from V and 5 bases from J, the junction contained 10 bases not matched to a gene. In germline, CDR1 is PRHDT, CDR2 FYEKMQ (reference sequence). This CDR3 reads CASSIASGGPDEQYF. CDR3 DNA: TGTGCCAGCAGCATTGCCAGCGGGGGGCCGGACGAGCAGTACTTC.

V and J are TRBV20-1 and TRBJ2-7, with no clear D. V was clipped by 6 bases and J by 2 bases, with 11 bases between them. This CDR3 is 12 amino acids long. CDR1 and CDR2 (germline): DFQATT, SNEGSKA (reference sequence). CDR3 amino acids: CSAMTATYEQYV. CDR3 sequence (DNA): TGCAGTGCCATGACGGCTACCTACGAGCAGTACGTC.

This clonotype was counted between two and nine times. The chain is built from TRBV7-6 and TRBJ2-2; 7 nucleotides align to TRBD2. The CDR3 is 19 amino acids. Losses at the gene ends were 1 base for V and 3 bases for J; bases not matched to a gene: 14. Germline CDR1 SGHVS, CDR2 FNYEAQ. The CDR3 DNA follows: TGTGCCAGCAGCTTAGTGCGGCGGGAGCGACCCCTTTACACCGGGGAGCTGTTTTTT. It encodes CASSLVRRERPLYTGELFF.

In DNA form, the CDR3 reads TGTGCCAGCAGGGGAGATGACAGGTGGAAACTTGGGGGTCTAGAGACCCAGTACTTC. Protein sequence: CASRGDDRWKLGGLETQYF. This chain uses TRBV28 with TRBJ2-5; D might be TRBD1 (6 bases). The CDR3 extends over 19 amino acids. Trimming cost V 6 bases and J 4 bases, with 30 bases left between them. Germline values: CDR1 MDHEN, CDR2 SYDVKM.

This clonotype occurred once. The rearrangement joins TRBV5-4 to TRBJ2-7; possible D gene TRBD1, 8 bases. The V and J ends lost 1 base and 5 bases respectively, with 10 bases between them. Germline CDR1 reads SGHNT; CDR2 reads YYREEE (reference sequence). The CDR3 is 13 residues long. As DNA, the CDR3 is TGTGCCAGCAGCTTGACAGGGGGGGACGAGCAGTACGTC. As protein: CASSLTGGDEQYV.

Ten or more counts support this clonotype. V and J are TRBV20-1 and TRBJ2-3; no clear D. Germline V gene sequence: CDR1 DFQATT, CDR2 SNEGSKA (reference sequence). This CDR3 contains 11 residues. Trimming pared 6 bases from V and 4 bases from J, leaving 8 bases between. The chain's CDR3 is CSASRADTQYF. CDR3 bases: TGCAGTGCGAGTAGGGCAGATACGCAGTATTTT.

This clonotype has at least ten counts. The chain is built from TRBV20-1 and TRBJ1-3; 7 bases fit TRBD1. CDR3 size: 14 residues. CDR1 is DFQATT, CDR2 SNEGSKA, per germline (reference sequence). V was pared by 5 bases and J by 0 bases, with 4 bases of the junction left unmatched. CDR3 DNA: TGCAGTGCTGGGACAGCGCACTCTGGAAACACCATATATTTT. Its protein is CSAGTAHSGNTIYF.

The chain has TRBV4-3 and TRBJ1-6; D might be TRBD1 (5 bases). V was clipped by 1 base and J by 8 bases, with 9 bases between them. Germline V CDR1 and CDR2: LGHNA, YSLEER. The CDR3 runs 14 residues. The CDR3 nucleotides read TGCGCCAGCAGCCAAGTTGACAGCTATTCACCCCTCCACTTT. It yields the protein CASSQVDSYSPLHF.